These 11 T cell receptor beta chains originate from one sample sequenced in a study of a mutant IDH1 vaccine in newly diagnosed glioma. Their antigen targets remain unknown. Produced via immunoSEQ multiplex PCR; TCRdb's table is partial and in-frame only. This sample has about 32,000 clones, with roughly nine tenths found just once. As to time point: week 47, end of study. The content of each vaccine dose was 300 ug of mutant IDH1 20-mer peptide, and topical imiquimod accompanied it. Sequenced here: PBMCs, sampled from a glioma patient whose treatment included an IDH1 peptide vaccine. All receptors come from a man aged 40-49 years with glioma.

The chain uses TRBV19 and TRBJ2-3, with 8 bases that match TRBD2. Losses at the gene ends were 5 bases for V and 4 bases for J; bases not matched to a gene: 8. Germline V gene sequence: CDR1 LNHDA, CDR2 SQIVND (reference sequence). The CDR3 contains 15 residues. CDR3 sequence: CASSQRENAADTQYF. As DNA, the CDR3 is TGTGCCAGTAGTCAGCGGGAGAATGCGGCAGATACGCAGTATTTT.

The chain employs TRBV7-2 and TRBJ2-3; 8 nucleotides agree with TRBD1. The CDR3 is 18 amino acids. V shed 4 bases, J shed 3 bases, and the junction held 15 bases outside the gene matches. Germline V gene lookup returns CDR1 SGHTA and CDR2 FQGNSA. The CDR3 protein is CASSSQQGGSVHTDTQYF. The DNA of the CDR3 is TGTGCCAGCAGCTCCCAACAGGGGGGCAGCGTACATACAGATACGCAGTATTTT.

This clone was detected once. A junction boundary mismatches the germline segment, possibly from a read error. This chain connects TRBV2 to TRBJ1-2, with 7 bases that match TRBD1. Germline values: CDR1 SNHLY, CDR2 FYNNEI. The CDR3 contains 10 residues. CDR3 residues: CASSERDRVF. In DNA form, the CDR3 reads TGTGCCAGCAGTGAAAGGGACAGAGTCTTC. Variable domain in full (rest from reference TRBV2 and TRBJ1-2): EPEVTQTPSHQVTQMGQEVILRCVPISNHLYFYWYRQILGQKVEFLVSFYNNEISEKSEIFDDQFSVERPDGSNFTLKIRSTKLEDSAMYFCASSERDRVFGSGTRLTVV.

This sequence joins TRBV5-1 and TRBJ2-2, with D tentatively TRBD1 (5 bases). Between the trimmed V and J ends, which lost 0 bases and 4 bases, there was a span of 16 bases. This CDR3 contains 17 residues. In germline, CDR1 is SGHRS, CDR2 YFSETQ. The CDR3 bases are TGCGCCAGCAGCTTGGAGGGTTGGGGCAGTTCCACCGGGGAGCTGTTTTTT. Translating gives CASSLEGWGSSTGELFF.

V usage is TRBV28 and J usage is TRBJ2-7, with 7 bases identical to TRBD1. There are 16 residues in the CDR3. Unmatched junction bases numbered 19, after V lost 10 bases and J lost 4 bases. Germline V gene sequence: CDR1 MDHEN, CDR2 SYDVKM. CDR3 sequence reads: CAILYPSGQRLYEQYF. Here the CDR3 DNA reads TGTGCCATCCTCTACCCGTCGGGACAGAGACTTTACGAGCAGTACTTC. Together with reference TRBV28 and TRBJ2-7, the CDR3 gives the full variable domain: DVKVTQSSRYLVKRTGEKVFLECVQDMDHENMFWYRQDPGLGLRLIYFSYDVKMKEKGDIPEGYSVSREKKERFSLILESASTNQTSMYLCAILYPSGQRLYEQYFGPGTRLTVT.

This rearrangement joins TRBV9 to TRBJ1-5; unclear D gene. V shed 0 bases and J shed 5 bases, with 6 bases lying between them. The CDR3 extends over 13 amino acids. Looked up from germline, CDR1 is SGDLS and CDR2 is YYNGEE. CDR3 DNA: TGTGCCAGCAGCGTAGATCCCGATCAGCCCCAGCATTTT. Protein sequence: CASSVDPDQPQHF.

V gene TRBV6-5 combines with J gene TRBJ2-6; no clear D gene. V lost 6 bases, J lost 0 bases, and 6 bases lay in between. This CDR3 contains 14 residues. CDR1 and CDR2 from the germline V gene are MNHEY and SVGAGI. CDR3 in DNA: TGTGCCAGCAGGGGGTACTCTGGGGCCAACGTCCTGACTTTC. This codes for CASRGYSGANVLTF.

The CDR3 reads CASSISLSEPQHF. CDR3 nucleotide sequence: TGTGCCAGTAGTATTAGCCTATCGGAGCCCCAGCATTTT. The chain couples TRBV19 to TRBJ1-5; unclear D gene. The V gene's germline CDR1 is LNHDA and CDR2 SQIVND (reference sequence). CDR3 length: 13 amino acids. Between the trimmed V and J ends, which lost 3 bases and 8 bases, there was a span of 11 bases.

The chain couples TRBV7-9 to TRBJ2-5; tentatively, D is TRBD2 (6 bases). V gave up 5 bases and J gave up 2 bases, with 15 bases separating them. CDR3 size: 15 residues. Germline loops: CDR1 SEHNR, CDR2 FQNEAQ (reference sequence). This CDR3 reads CASSPTGRGQETQYF. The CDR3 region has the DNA TGTGCCAGCAGCCCCACGGGGCGGGGTCAAGAGACCCAGTACTTC.

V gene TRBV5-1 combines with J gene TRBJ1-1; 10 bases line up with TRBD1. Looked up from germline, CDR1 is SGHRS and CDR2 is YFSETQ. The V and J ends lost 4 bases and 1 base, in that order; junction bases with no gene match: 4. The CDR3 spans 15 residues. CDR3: CASSTGQGGNTEAFF. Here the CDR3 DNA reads TGCGCCAGCAGCACCGGACAGGGGGGGAACACTGAAGCTTTCTTT.

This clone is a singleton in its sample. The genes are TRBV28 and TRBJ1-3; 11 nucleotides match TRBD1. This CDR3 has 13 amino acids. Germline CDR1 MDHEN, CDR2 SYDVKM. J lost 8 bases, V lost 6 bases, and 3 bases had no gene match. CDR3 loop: CASRWDRGDTIYF. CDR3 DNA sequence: TGTGCCAGCAGATGGGACAGGGGGGACACCATATATTTT.